Given below is one T cell receptor beta chain in context. The method was immunoSEQ multiplex PCR; TCRdb's version includes in-frame clones alone and lacks a portion of them. Of over 20,000 clones in the sample, 80% to 90% were seen once. The CDR3 consists of 14 residues. The germline CDR1 and CDR2 sequences are LGHNA and YNFKEQ. V gave up 1 base and J gave up 4 bases, with 5 bases separating them. This entry comes from a study of blood T cell repertoires in COVID-19. Study context: From T cells, B-cell-depleted T cells, or PBMCs came the material, which was cDNA or gDNA.

The sequenced sample was peripheral blood. The chain couples TRBV4-2 to TRBJ2-6; D possibly corresponds to TRBD2 (5 bases). This receptor was identified in a man in his sixties or seventies with acute or convalescent COVID-19. The CDR3 spells CASSQAGGANVLTF. The CDR3 DNA is TGTGCCAGCAGCCAAGCGGGAGGGGCCAACGTCCTGACTTTC.